This T cell receptor (beta chain) was recorded in a study of response to subunit inactivated influenza vaccine. Findings and limits, study-wide: Each seasonal flu vaccination may recruit only limited new T cells, authors suggested.

From the RT-PCR reads, TCRdb called clonotypes with MiXCR, one entry per CDR3 protein. The data contain a few hundred thousand distinct CDR3 sequences, approximately 14% of them singletons. There are a few counts of this clonotype. The antigen is not known. Sequencing used PBMCs from blood, obtained roughly 12 days after vaccination. The TCR was taken from a man in his fifties or sixties who received an inactivated influenza vaccine.

CDR3 coding DNA: TGTGCCAGCGGGGGGGTGGTAACAGATACGCAGTATTTT. It codes for CASGGVVTDTQYF. The rearrangement uses TRBV12-3 or TRBV12-4 and TRBJ2-3; TRBD2 matches 7 bases. With V trimmed by 8 bases and J by 3 bases, 5 bases remained unmatched. This CDR3 spans 13 amino acids.